This TCR beta chain was captured in a study of human T cells and chemical hapten exposure. Study as a whole: The study patch tested 0.01% DPC on the upper back and read results at 6 days.

Indicated time point: patch test 1, 2 weeks after DPC sensitization. The treatment here: therapeutic diphenylcyclopropenone sensitization with weekly scalp DPC. Alopecia patients deemed DPC-suitable, aged 18 to 70, excluding pregnancy. Trimming took off 5 bases at V and 5 bases at J, with 18 bases between the two ends. This CDR3 has 14 residues. CDR1 is DFQATT and CDR2 is SNEGSKA in the germline V gene (reference sequence). A single record per CDR3 protein comes from TCRdb applying MiXCR to the RACE reads. The sample consists of some 380,000 distinct CDR3 sequences, more than 4.5% of them appearing once.

The V gene is TRBV20-1, the J gene TRBJ1-1; a weak D match, TRBD1 (5 bases). The sequencing used whole blood, collected in connection with sensitization to the hapten diphenylcyclopropenone (DPC). The receptor's source is a woman aged 50 to 60 with alopecia areata. Some clones in this sample may be carry-over from other donors' samples. The CDR3 bases are TGCAGTGCTTTGCGCAGGGAAGTTCAAACTGAAGCTTTCTTT. Protein sequence: CSALRREVQTEAFF.